This passage covers 5 T cell receptor beta chains from one sample sequenced in a study of brain T cells in children with intractable seizures. Generated by immunoSEQ multiplex PCR, the TCRdb table keeps only in-frame clones and is missing some. The data hold some 76,000 clones, with approximately 94% observed a single time. The material was peripheral blood, obtained at surgery. The receptors were sampled from a boy less than two years old with tuberous sclerosis and intractable seizures.

V and J are TRBV4-1 and TRBJ1-3; perhaps TRBD1 as D (5 bases). This CDR3 contains 15 residues. Between the trimmed V and J ends, which lost 5 bases and 2 bases, there was a span of 13 bases. The germline V gene encodes CDR1 MGHRA and CDR2 YSYEKL. As DNA, the CDR3 is TGCGCCAGCAGCGTCACCGGGGGAACTGGAAACACCATATATTTT. Amino acids: CASSVTGGTGNTIYF.

CDR3 sequence: CASSLMGTGGTEAFF. The CDR3 DNA reads TGTGCCAGCAGCTTAATGGGGACAGGAGGGACTGAAGCTTTCTTT. The chain links TRBV7-9 to TRBJ1-1, with 8 nucleotides matching TRBD1. The trim removed 2 bases at V and 5 bases at J, leaving 7 bases unmatched. Germline-derived CDR1 and CDR2 are SEHNR and FQNEAQ (reference sequence). The CDR3 sequence is 15 residues long.

The chain has TRBV7-2 and TRBJ1-2; perhaps TRBD1 as D (6 bases). CDR1 and CDR2 from the germline V gene are SGHTA and FQGNSA. The CDR3 loop spans 13 amino acids. Trimming cost V 1 base and J 8 bases, with 11 bases left between them. CDR3 nucleotide sequence: TGTGCCAGCAGCTTAGTCGGGGGGCACGGCTACACCTTC. It specifies CASSLVGGHGYTF.

This sequence joins TRBV5-6 and TRBJ1-1; D unresolved. This CDR3 is built from 13 residues. V dropped 2 bases and J dropped 1 base, with 6 bases sitting between them. Germline CDR1 and CDR2: SGHDT and YYEEEE. The CDR3, as DNA: TGTGCCAGCAGCTTCGCGGGGAACACTGAAGCTTTCTTT. As protein: CASSFAGNTEAFF.

The V gene is TRBV28, the J gene TRBJ1-3; D gene ambiguous. The CDR3 loop spans 14 amino acids. V was clipped by 5 bases and J by 1 base, with 9 bases between them. CDR1 is MDHEN, CDR2 SYDVKM, per germline. The CDR3 bases are TGTGCCAGCAGTCCGCGAGGTTCTGGAAACACCATATATTTT. Translating gives CASSPRGSGNTIYF. Combining the CDR3 with reference TRBV28 and TRBJ1-3 gives the whole variable domain DVKVTQSSRYLVKRTGEKVFLECVQDMDHENMFWYRQDPGLGLRLIYFSYDVKMKEKGDIPEGYSVSREKKERFSLILESASTNQTSMYLCASSPRGSGNTIYFGEGSWLTVV.